This TCR beta chain was sequenced during a study of blood T cell repertoires in COVID-19. Whole-study context: The United States, Italy and Spain provided the acute and convalescent COVID-19 samples. Sources were T cells, B-cell-depleted T cells, or PBMCs; the material itself was cDNA or gDNA.

Germline CDR1 and CDR2: SGHAT and FQDESV (reference sequence). The CDR3 sequence is 13 residues long. V lost 3 bases and J lost 5, with 8 bases in between. Per the study methods: Reference gene primer amplification gave nucleated cell count estimates. Method: immunoSEQ multiplex PCR; TCRdb's copy keeps in-frame clones and lacks some. That table furnishes V, J and clone size, whereas the DNA furnished D and trimming. The sample lists about 230,000 clones, approximately 87% occurring once. The source is a woman in her seventies with active or convalescent COVID-19. Sequenced input: peripheral blood. The rearrangement joins TRBV11-1 to TRBJ1-3, with D perhaps TRBD1 (6 bases). The CDR3, as DNA: TGTGCCAGCAGCTTCCAGGGGAGAAACACCATATATTTT. Residues: CASSFQGRNTIYF.